This paragraph reports one T cell receptor (beta chain). This clone was detected only once. The antigen this receptor binds is unknown. Per-base qualities were not stored, and no clone one base away is much larger. Blood samples were collected up to 4 times in the first month after transplant and then at least monthly when available. Libraries came from the immunoSEQ multiplex PCR assay. For most patients, genomic DNA was subjected to high-throughput TCR-beta CDR3 sequencing by Adaptive Biotechnologies. The paper's data handling went like this. TCR sequencing data were retrieved from Adaptive's ImmunoSEQ software for around 19 patients, whereas a few other patients were processed with MiXCR and VDJtools. CDR3 nucleotide sequences shared between donor and recipient were removed because their origin could not be assigned. Alloreactive clones required at least 2-fold expansion over unstimulated cells and minimum CFSE-low frequency of 0.002% (template counts) or 0.001% (read counts). Clones detected in sequenced pre-transplant spleen, lymph node, or MLR CFSE-low populations of the donor or recipient were defined as mappable. Cumulative frequency of alloreactive clones was calculated as a percentage of all sequences weighted by copy number. In TCRdb, the immuneACCESS table is reduced to in-frame sequences with V and J assigned. These tables do not hold every clone; where another copy was compared, an unresolved V gene accounts for under half, and the others remain unexplained. That table is the source of V, J and clone size, and D and trimming were worked out from the DNA. This sample gives over 45,000 clones in total; over 85% of them show up just once. The ten biggest clones cover around 6.1% of the sample.

This record comes from a study of graft-versus-host responses after intestinal transplantation (dated by TCRdb to about 2021). With respect to the entire study: Recipients received multivisceral, liver-intestinal, or isolated intestinal transplants. The cohort enrolled 20 to 25 intestinal transplant recipients including one retransplant, and 3 patients lacking pretransplant specimens were excluded. Alloreactive clones were identified by sequencing pre-transplant mixed lymphocyte reaction products and comparing these products with unstimulated pre-transplant donor and recipient T cells. A peak of at least 4% donor T cells among recipient peripheral blood mononuclear cells was the definition used for donor T cell macrochimerism. Rather than going through the commercial service, samples from a few later patients were sequenced in-house on an Illumina MiSeq and processed with MiXCR. After intestinal transplantation, graft-versus-host and host-versus-graft alloreactive T cell clones were followed in the graft, circulation and bone marrow using bulk TCR-beta CDR3 sequencing. Every recipient was given anti-thymocyte globulin induction, then maintenance tacrolimus and steroids for 2 to 3 years.

According to the germline V gene, CDR1 reads MNHNS and CDR2 reads SASEGT. Reading from cysteine to phenylalanine, the CDR3 counts 14 amino acids. The entry retains the CDR3 DNA only, 42 bases that are in frame from base 1. Relative to germline, V is missing 6 bases and J is missing 7 bases, with 9 bases of the junction outside any gene match. General findings and caveats noted by the study authors: Conclusions were limited by the relatively low number and heterogeneity of intestinal transplant patients. GvH clones were detected in recipient bone marrow, and some appeared earlier in ileal mucosa or blood, consistent with an intestinal mucosal origin. In patients with donor T cell macrochimerism, the allografts had high GvH to HvG T cell clonal ratios. Peak levels of circulating GvH clones were associated with declines in HvG clones early after transplant.

Recombination connected TRBV6-1 to TRBJ2-1, with 7 middle bases fitting TRBD2. Specimen: PBMCs, collected about 120 weeks after a first intestinal transplant, on the day of a second. This receptor was obtained from a human patient who received an intestinal transplant, so some T cells may come from the graft donor. Here the CDR3 is given as CASRFVAGGNEQFF. The DNA sequence is as follows: TGTGCCAGCAGGTTTGTAGCGGGTGGTAATGAGCAGTTCTTC.